This entry features one T cell receptor (beta chain) sequence. Antigen specificity is unknown. The data were obtained in a study of long-term antiretroviral therapy in people with HIV. For the study at large: Earliest sampling preceded the 2015 immediate-ART recommendation by about a decade.

Overall study results and limits: HIV repertoires spanned tighter CDR3 length ranges than controls did. Diversity rose after ART but stayed below transplant donor controls. Regardless of time point, clones expanded before ART dominated the repertoire.

Sequencing used immunoSEQ v3.0 at survey level. The protocol was immunoSEQ multiplex PCR, while the TCRdb copy is restricted to in-frame clones and leaves out a portion. The sample comprises roughly 25,000 clones, more than 65% of which are singletons, and 5.5% to 6% rests with the top ten. Germline CDR1 and CDR2: MNHEY and SVGAGI. The V end was cut by 8 bases, the J end by 3 bases, with 17 bases between. The CDR3 loop spans 14 amino acids. The specimen was unsorted PBMCs, collected 1.1 years before starting antiretroviral therapy. This sequence originates from a woman aged 25 to 39 with HIV. The chain combines TRBV6-5 with TRBJ2-7; D might be TRBD1 or TRBD2, each matching 5 bases. The CDR3 sequence is CASRAEWGRYEQYF. In DNA form, the CDR3 reads TGTGCCAGCCGTGCTGAATGGGGACGCTACGAGCAGTACTTC.